This T cell receptor beta chain was captured by sequencing in a study of blood T cell repertoires in COVID-19. Germline V lookup: CDR1 MGHDK, CDR2 SYGVNS. J lost 0 bases, V lost 6 bases, and 10 bases had no gene match. There are 17 residues in the CDR3. Assay: immunoSEQ multiplex PCR; the TCRdb copy retains only in-frame clones and omits some. The table records 200,000 to 300,000 clones, 70% to 90% of them present only once. The TCR sequence derives from a woman between 55 and 75 years old with COVID-19, enrolled during active disease. The source material was peripheral blood. The gene calls are TRBV25-1 and TRBJ1-2; TRBD1 agrees at 10 bases. The CDR3 DNA reads as TGTGCCAGCAGCCCTCGGGACAGGGGAATAGCTAACTATGGCTACACCTTC. Its protein product is CASSPRDRGIANYGYTF.